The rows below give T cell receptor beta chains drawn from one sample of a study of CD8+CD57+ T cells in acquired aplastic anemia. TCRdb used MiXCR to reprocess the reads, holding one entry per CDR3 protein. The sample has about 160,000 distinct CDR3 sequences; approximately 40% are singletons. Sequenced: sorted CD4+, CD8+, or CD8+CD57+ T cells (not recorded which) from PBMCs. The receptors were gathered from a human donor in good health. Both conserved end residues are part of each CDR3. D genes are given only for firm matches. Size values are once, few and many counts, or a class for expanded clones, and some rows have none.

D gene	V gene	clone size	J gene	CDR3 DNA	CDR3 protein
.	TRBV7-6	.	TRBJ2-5	TGTGCCAGCAGCGTCGAGCCGGGACTCCTCAAAGAGACCCAGTACTTC	CASSVEPGLLKETQYF
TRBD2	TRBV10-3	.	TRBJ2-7	TGTGCCATCAGTGAGACAGCGGGAGAGTTCTACGAGCAGTACTTC	CAISETAGEFYEQYF
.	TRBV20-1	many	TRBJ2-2	TGCAGTGCTAGCAGGGTTGCCGGGGAGCTGTTTTTT	CSASRVAGELFF
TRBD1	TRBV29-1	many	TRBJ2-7	TGCAGCGGGACAGGGGGCGTCGACGAGCAGTACTTC	CSGTGGVDEQYF
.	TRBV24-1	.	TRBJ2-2	TGTGCCACCAGTAATCGGGGCGGGGAGCTGTTTTTT	CATSNRGGELFF
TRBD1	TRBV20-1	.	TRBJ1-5	TGCAGTGCTAGGACAGGGATCGGACAGCCCCAGCATTTT	CSARTGIGQPQHF
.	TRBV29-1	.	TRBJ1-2	TGCAGCGGGGGCAGGATGGTGTCCTCCTCCTATGGCTACACCTTC	CSGGRMVSSSYGYTF
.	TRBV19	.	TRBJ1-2	TGTGCCAGTACAACGGCTCACCATGGCTTCACCTTC	CASTTAHHGFTF
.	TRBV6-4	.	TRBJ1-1	TGTGCCAGCAGTAGCAATCCAGGCAATACTGAAGCTTTCTTT	CASSSNPGNTEAFF
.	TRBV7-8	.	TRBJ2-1	TGTGCCAGCAGCTCAGTTGTTCTGGATGAGCAGTTCTTC	CASSSVVLDEQFF
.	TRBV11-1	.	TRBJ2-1	TGTGCCAGCAAAGACGGAGGCGCAGGCAATGAGCAGTTCTTC	CASKDGGAGNEQFF
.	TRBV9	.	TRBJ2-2	TGTGCCAGCAGCGTTGGGGGTGGCAACACCGGGGAGCTGTTTTTT	CASSVGGGNTGELFF
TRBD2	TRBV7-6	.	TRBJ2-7	TGTGCCAGCAGAGCCGAGAGCGGGGGGACGACCTCCTACGAGCAGTACTTC	CASRAESGGTTSYEQYF
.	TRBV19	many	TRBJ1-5	TGTGCCTCAAGGGAAGGGCAGGGAATATCAACCTTTAGCAATCAGCCCCAGCATTTT	CASREGQGISTFSNQPQHF
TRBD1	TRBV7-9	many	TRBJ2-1	TGTGCCAGCAGCAACCGGGACAGGACGGTAAAATCCTACAATGAGCAGTTCTTC	CASSNRDRTVKSYNEQFF
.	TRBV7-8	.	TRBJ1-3	TGTGCCAGCAGCTTAGCGTGGCGCAGGACCTCTGGAAACACCATATATTTT	CASSLAWRRTSGNTIYF
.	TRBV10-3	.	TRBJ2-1	TGTGCCATCAGTGAGCAAAGTTCCCCCTACAATGAGCAGTTCTTC	CAISEQSSPYNEQFF
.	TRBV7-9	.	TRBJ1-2	TGTGCCAGCAGGTCTCTTTCCAACTATGGCTACACCTTC	CASRSLSNYGYTF
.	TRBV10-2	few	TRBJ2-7	TGCGCCAGCACCACAGGGAACTCCTACGAGCAGTACTTC	CASTTGNSYEQYF
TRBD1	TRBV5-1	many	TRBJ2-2	TGCGCCAGCAGCCGGACCGGGACAGCGAACACCGGGGAGCTGTTTTTT	CASSRTGTANTGELFF
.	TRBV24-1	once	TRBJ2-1	TGTGCCACCAGTGATCACTACAGGAGGAATGAGCAGTTCTTC	CATSDHYRRNEQFF
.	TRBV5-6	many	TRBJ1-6	TGTGCCAGCAGCGCCGGGACTAATAATTCACCCCTCCACTTT	CASSAGTNNSPLHF
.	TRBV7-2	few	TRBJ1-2	TGTGCCAGCAGCTTACCGTACAGGGATGGCTACACCTTC	CASSLPYRDGYTF
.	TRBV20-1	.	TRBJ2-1	TGCAGGATAGGGGGCGGGACTTCCTACAATGAGCAGTTCTTC	CRIGGGTSYNEQFF
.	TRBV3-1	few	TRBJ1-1	TGTGCCAGCAGCCAAGATTTTACGGCTGAAGCTTTCTTT	CASSQDFTAEAFF
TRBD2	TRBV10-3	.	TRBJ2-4	TGTGCCATCAGCCTCGGACTAGCGGGAAACATTCAGTACTTC	CAISLGLAGNIQYF
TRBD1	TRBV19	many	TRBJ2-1	TGTGCCAGTAGTACGGGACAGCAGAGGGAGCAGTTCTTC	CASSTGQQREQFF
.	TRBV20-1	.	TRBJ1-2	TGCAGTGCTTTTGAGTCCTATGGCTACACCTTC	CSAFESYGYTF
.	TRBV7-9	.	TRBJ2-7	TGTGCCAGCAGCTTAGCGTCCAGGGACTACGAGCAGTACTTC	CASSLASRDYEQYF
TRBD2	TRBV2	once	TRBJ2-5	TGTGCCAGCAGAAACGGTCTAGCGGGGTTCGAGACCCAGTACTTC	CASRNGLAGFETQYF
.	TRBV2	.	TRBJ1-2	TGTGCCAGCAGTCCTCGGAGTAGGGTTGACTATGGCTACACCTTC	CASSPRSRVDYGYTF
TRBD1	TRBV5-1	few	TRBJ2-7	TGCGCCAGCAGCCAGGGGGATTCCTACGAGCAGTACTTC	CASSQGDSYEQYF
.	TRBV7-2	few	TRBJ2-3	TGTGCCAGCAGCTCCGACCGCTTCACAGATACGCAGTATTTT	CASSSDRFTDTQYF
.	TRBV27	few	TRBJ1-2	TGTGCCAGCACTACCTCGGTCGGGTTTGGCTATGGCTACACCTTC	CASTTSVGFGYGYTF
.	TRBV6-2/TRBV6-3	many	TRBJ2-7	TGTGCCAGCAGTTCGGAGGGGTACTCCTACGAGCAGTACTTC	CASSSEGYSYEQYF
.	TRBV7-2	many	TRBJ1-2	TGTGCCAGCAGCTTAGACGGGGGTCGCTATGGCTACACCTTC	CASSLDGGRYGYTF
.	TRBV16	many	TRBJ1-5	TGTGCCAGCAGCCCTGCTGACCGTAATCAGCCCCAGCATTTT	CASSPADRNQPQHF
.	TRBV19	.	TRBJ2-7	TGTGCCAGTAGTATGGGACGGCCTCCGGGCGAGCAGTACTTC	CASSMGRPPGEQYF
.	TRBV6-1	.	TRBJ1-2	TGTGCCAGCAGAAAAGACAGAGACTATGGCTACACCTTC	CASRKDRDYGYTF
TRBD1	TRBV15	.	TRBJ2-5	TGTGCCACCAGCAGACAGGGGGCGTCGGGAGAGACCCAGTACTTC	CATSRQGASGETQYF
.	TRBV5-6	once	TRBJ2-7	TGTGCCAGCAGCCTCCGGATTAGCGTAAACTCCTACGAGCAGTACTTC	CASSLRISVNSYEQYF
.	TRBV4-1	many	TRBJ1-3	TGCGCCAGCAGCCAACCCGACTCCTTCTCTGGAAACACCATATATTTT	CASSQPDSFSGNTIYF
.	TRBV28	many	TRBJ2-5	TGTGCCAGCAGTTTGGAGAATATCCAGTACTTC	CASSLENIQYF
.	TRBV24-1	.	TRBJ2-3	TGTGCCACCAAAGACGGGAGTTCGAGTCCAGATACGCAGTATTTT	CATKDGSSSPDTQYF
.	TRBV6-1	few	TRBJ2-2	TGTGCCAGCAGCCCTAGGAACACCGGGGAGCTGTTTTTT	CASSPRNTGELFF
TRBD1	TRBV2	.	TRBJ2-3	TGTGCCAGCAAGGCAGGGACAGCAGTTACGCAGTATTTT	CASKAGTAVTQYF
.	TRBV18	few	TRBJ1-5	TGTGCCAGCTCACCAGGTCAGGCCAGCAATCAGCCCCAGCATTTT	CASSPGQASNQPQHF
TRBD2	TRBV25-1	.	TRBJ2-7	TGTGCCAGCAGTGCGGGGGGAGGCTACGAGCAGTACTTC	CASSAGGGYEQYF
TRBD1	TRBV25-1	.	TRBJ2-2	TGTGCCAGCAGTGTCGGACAGGGGGCAGGCACCGGGGAGCTGTTTTTT	CASSVGQGAGTGELFF
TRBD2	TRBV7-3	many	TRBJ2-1	TGTGCCAGCAGCTTAGCGGGGGACTCCTACAATGAGCAGTTCTTC	CASSLAGDSYNEQFF
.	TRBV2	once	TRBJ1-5	TGTGCCAGCAGCGAGGGGTTCTACAATGAGCATTTT	CASSEGFYNEHF
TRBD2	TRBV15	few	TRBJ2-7	TGTGCCACCAGCAGAGACCTAGCGGCCTCCTACGAGCAGTACTTC	CATSRDLAASYEQYF
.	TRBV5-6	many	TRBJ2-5	TGTGCCAGCAGCTTGGCTCCCGGGGGCACGGAAGAGACCCAGTACTTC	CASSLAPGGTEETQYF
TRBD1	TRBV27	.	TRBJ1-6	TGTGCCAGCAGTAGAAGGACAGGGGGCGCGTCCTATAATTCACCCCTCCACTTT	CASSRRTGGASYNSPLHF